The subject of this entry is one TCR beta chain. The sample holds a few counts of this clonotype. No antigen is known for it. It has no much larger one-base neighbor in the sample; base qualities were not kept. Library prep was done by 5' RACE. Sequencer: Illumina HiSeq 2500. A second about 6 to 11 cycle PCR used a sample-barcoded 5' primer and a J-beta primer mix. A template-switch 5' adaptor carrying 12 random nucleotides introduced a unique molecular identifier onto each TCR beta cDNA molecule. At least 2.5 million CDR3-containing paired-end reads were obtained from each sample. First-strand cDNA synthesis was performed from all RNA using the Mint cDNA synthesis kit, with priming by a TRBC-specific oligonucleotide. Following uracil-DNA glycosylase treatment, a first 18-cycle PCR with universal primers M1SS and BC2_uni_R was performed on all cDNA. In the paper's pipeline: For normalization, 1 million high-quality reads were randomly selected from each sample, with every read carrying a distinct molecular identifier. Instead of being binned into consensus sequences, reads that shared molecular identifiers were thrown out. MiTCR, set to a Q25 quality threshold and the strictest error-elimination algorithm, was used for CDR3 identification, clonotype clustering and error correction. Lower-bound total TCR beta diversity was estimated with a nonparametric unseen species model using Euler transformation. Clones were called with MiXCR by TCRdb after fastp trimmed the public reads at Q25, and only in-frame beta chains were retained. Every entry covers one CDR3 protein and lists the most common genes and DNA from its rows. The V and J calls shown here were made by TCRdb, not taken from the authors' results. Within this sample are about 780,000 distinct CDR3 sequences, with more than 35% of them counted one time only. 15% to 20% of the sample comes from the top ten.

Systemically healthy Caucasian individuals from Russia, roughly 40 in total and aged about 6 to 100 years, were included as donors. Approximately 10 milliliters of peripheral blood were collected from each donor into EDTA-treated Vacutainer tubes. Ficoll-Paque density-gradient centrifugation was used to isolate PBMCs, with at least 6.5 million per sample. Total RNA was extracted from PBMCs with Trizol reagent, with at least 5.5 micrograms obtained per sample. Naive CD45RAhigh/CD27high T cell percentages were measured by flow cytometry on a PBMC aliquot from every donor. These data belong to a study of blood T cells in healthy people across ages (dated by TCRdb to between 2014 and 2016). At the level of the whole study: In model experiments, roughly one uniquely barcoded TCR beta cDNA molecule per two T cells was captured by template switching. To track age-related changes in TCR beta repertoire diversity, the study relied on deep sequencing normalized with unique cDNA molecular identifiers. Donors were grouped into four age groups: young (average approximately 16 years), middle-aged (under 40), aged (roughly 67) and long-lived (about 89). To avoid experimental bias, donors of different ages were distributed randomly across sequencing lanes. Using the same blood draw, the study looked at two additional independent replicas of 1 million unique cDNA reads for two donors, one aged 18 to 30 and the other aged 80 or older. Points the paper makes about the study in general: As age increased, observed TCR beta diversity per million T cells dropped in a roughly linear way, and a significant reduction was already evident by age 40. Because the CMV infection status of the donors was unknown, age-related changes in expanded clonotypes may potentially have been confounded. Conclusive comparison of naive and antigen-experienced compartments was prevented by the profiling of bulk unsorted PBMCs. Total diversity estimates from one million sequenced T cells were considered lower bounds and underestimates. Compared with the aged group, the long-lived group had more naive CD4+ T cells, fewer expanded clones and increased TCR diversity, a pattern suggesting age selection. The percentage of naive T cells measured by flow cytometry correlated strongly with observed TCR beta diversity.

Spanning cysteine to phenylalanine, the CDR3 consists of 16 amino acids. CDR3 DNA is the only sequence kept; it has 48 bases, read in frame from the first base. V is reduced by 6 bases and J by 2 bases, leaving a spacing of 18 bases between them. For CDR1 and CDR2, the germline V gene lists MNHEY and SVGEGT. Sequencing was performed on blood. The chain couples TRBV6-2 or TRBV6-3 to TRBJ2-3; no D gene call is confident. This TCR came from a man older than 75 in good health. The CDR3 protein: CASRGNLGAVTDTQYF. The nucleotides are TGTGCCAGCAGGGGGAACCTGGGCGCAGTCACAGATACGCAGTATTTT.